Shown below are 15 T cell receptor beta chains from a single sample sequenced in a study of shared clonotypes between healthy human individuals. CD45RO-negative, CCR7-selected cells formed the naive CD8 fraction, which excluded terminally differentiated effector memory CD45RA+ cells. The repertoire was sequenced with immunoSEQ multiplex PCR; TCRdb's copy has only in-frame clones and lacks some. This table holds nearly 2 million clones, about 94% found once. Material for sequencing was naive CD8+ T cells sorted from blood. All receptors derive from a man aged 18 to 29 in good health.

The chain is built from TRBV9 and TRBJ1-1; TRBD1 aligns across 10 bases. The trim removed 0 bases at V and 3 bases at J, leaving 2 bases unmatched. The CDR3 totals 15 residues. Germline loops: CDR1 SGDLS, CDR2 YYNGEE. DNA for the CDR3: TGTGCCAGCAGCGTAGCGGGACAGGGGTACACTGAAGCTTTCTTT. Residues: CASSVAGQGYTEAFF.

The V and J genes are TRBV14 and TRBJ2-7, with unresolved D. The CDR3 is 16 amino acids. Trimming took 0 bases from V and 3 from J, leaving 15 bases between them. Germline CDR1 is SGHDN and CDR2 is FVKESK. The CDR3 DNA sequence: TGTGCCAGCAGCCAAGAGGAGAAGGGTTACTACTACGAGCAGTACTTC. This encodes CASSQEEKGYYYEQYF.

This chain joins TRBV7-9 and TRBJ2-3; D unresolved. The CDR3 length is 14 residues. Trimming took 5 bases from V and 4 from J, leaving 13 bases between them. Germline-derived CDR1 and CDR2 are SEHNR and FQNEAQ (reference sequence). The CDR3 DNA is TGTGCCAGCAGCCACATTGACACTCCAGATACGCAGTATTTT. Protein: CASSHIDTPDTQYF.

This clone was counted a single time. The chain links TRBV11-2 to TRBJ2-7; no definite D call. Trimming took 3 bases from V and 3 from J, leaving 12 bases between them. The CDR3 has 14 residues. From germline, CDR1 is SGHAT and CDR2 FQNNGV. CDR3 nucleotides: TGTGCCAGCAGCTTTGCTCCGCAATACTACGAGCAGTACTTC. Its translation is CASSFAPQYYEQYF.

The gene calls are TRBV5-1 and TRBJ1-2; a weak D match, TRBD1 (5 bases). Germline CDR1 reads SGHRS; CDR2 reads YFSETQ. Trimming removed 0 bases at V and 7 bases at J, with 13 bases between. The CDR3 contains 14 residues. CDR3 region: CASSLAGGPSGYTF. The CDR3 nucleotides read TGCGCCAGCAGCTTGGCGGGGGGACCTAGTGGCTACACCTTC.

Points on this clone: The sample has other DNA sequences that encode this CDR3 too. The V call is TRBV7-6, the J call TRBJ1-4, with a tentative D call TRBD1 (5 bases). The CDR3 loop spans 15 amino acids. The germline V and J ends were trimmed by 1 base and 3 bases, with 9 bases remaining between them. The germline V gene has CDR1 SGHVS and CDR2 FNYEAQ. The CDR3 DNA follows: TGTGCCAGCAGCTTAGACCCGGGACCTAATGAAAAACTGTTTTTT. Protein sequence: CASSLDPGPNEKLFF.

The chain carries TRBV6-5 and TRBJ2-2; D is unresolved. Germline-derived CDR1 and CDR2 are MNHEY and SVGAGI. The CDR3 length is 14 residues. Trimming pared 5 bases from V and 6 bases from J, leaving 13 bases between. This CDR3 reads CASSRNSWSGELFF. The CDR3 DNA reads TGTGCCAGCAGTCGGAACAGTTGGTCCGGGGAGCTGTTTTTT.

This clone was seen only a few times. Other nucleotide sequences in the sample specify the same CDR3. The chain couples TRBV6-1 to TRBJ2-2, with D hard to call. Trimming took 2 bases from V and 1 from J, leaving 2 bases between them. The CDR3 is 13 amino acids. The germline V gene encodes CDR1 MNHNS and CDR2 SASEGT. The CDR3 DNA sequence: TGTGCCAGCAGTGAATGGAACACCGGGGAGCTGTTTTTT. Encoded protein: CASSEWNTGELFF.

The chain uses TRBV5-1 and TRBJ1-1; D unclear. The CDR3 covers 13 residues. The V gene's germline CDR1 is SGHRS and CDR2 YFSETQ. With 2 bases removed from V and 7 bases from J, the gap between germline ends came to 12 bases. This CDR3 is CASSLRPTFEAFF. The CDR3 bases are TGCGCCAGCAGCTTACGGCCAACTTTTGAAGCTTTCTTT.

About this clone itself: The same CDR3 also results from other DNA sequences found in this sample. This chain joins TRBV4-1 and TRBJ1-3; 8 nucleotides match TRBD1. The CDR3 is 15 amino acids. J lost 2 bases, V lost 1 base, and 1 base had no gene match. The germline gives CDR1 MGHRA, CDR2 YSYEKL. The CDR3, as DNA: TGCGCCAGCAGCCAAGTACAGGGGGCTGGAAACACCATATATTTT. This translates into CASSQVQGAGNTIYF.

The chain links TRBV6-1 to TRBJ2-1; the D gene could be TRBD1 or TRBD2 (5 bases each). V dropped 0 bases and J dropped 8 bases, with 23 bases sitting between them. The CDR3 consists of 18 residues. The germline V gene has CDR1 MNHNS and CDR2 SASEGT. DNA for the CDR3: TGTGCCAGCAGTGAAGCTTCGGGAATTTACATGAGGGGATATGAGCAGTTCTTC. Amino acids: CASSEASGIYMRGYEQFF.

This chain links TRBV29-1 with TRBJ2-5; D uncertain. The CDR3 runs 13 residues. Per the germline V gene, CDR1 is SQVTM and CDR2 is ANQGSEA. V shed 6 bases and J shed 1 base, with 12 bases lying between them. For the CDR3, the DNA is TGCAGCGTCTCGGAGATGGGCCAAGAGACCCAGTACTTC. It encodes CSVSEMGQETQYF. Full variable domain (rest looked up from reference TRBV29-1 and TRBJ2-5): SAVISQKPSRDICQRGTSLTIQCQVDSQVTMMFWYRQQPGQSLTLIATANQGSEATYESGFVIDKFPISRPNLTFSTLTVSNMSPEDSSIYLCSVSEMGQETQYFGPGTRLLVL.

This chain connects TRBV9 to TRBJ2-5, with 12 nucleotides matching TRBD2. Germline CDR1 SGDLS, CDR2 YYNGEE. CDR3 length: 15 residues. Germline trimming cut 3 bases from V and 4 bases from J; bases unmatched to any gene: 4. The CDR3 coding sequence is TGTGCCAGCAGCGCCGGACTAGCGGGAACAGAGACCCAGTACTTC. Its protein product is CASSAGLAGTETQYF. Full variable domain (rest looked up from reference TRBV9 and TRBJ2-5): DSGVTQTPKHLITATGQRVTLRCSPRSGDLSVYWYQQSLDQGLQFLIQYYNGEERAKGNILERFSAQQFPDLHSELNLSSLELGDSALYFCASSAGLAGTETQYFGPGTRLLVL.

This clone occurred once. This chain links TRBV28 with TRBJ1-5; possibly TRBD1 for D (6 bases). Germline V CDR1 and CDR2: MDHEN, SYDVKM. There are 16 residues in the CDR3. Trimming took 0 bases from V and 8 from J, leaving 17 bases between them. In DNA, the CDR3 is TGTGCCAGCAGTTTATGGTCAGGGGCTTCCTATGAGCCCCAGCATTTT. As protein: CASSLWSGASYEPQHF.

The chain combines TRBV9 with TRBJ2-1; 9 nucleotides align to TRBD2. J was trimmed by 9 bases and V by 3 bases; bases with no gene match: 13. This CDR3 is built from 16 residues. Germline values: CDR1 SGDLS, CDR2 YYNGEE. The CDR3 spells CASSAPTSGGGSEQFF. The CDR3 DNA is TGTGCCAGCAGCGCCCCGACTAGCGGCGGGGGGAGTGAGCAGTTCTTC.